This entry features one T cell receptor beta chain sequence. Its antigen remains unknown. The sample originates from a study of shared clonotypes between healthy human individuals. Study background: The plates for each donor numbered three CD4 naive, three CD4 memory, two CD8 naive and one CD8 memory.

Naive CD8 cells were CD45RO-negative, positively selected for CCR7, excluding terminally differentiated effector memory CD45RA+ cells. The donor cohort consisted entirely of Caucasian adults residing in Nashville, Tennessee. Study-wide findings and caveats: The rarefaction results pointed to incomplete sorted-subset sequencing despite large depth. Donor clonotype sharing was expected to depend on sequencing depth.

Germline V gives CDR1 SEHNR, CDR2 FQNEAQ (reference sequence). This CDR3 has 12 residues. Trimming took off 7 bases at V and 4 bases at J, with 10 bases between the two ends. Clones were read by immunoSEQ multiplex PCR, and TCRdb kept only the in-frame ones, dropping some. The sample includes about 2 million clones, roughly 94% of them seen just once. The receptor's source is a man aged 18 to 35 in good health. Sequencing used naive CD8+ T cells sorted from blood. The J gene is TRBJ2-5, the V gene TRBV7-9; D is undetermined. This chain's CDR3 is CASTPAGETQYF. CDR3 sequence (DNA): TGTGCCAGCACCCCGGCAGGAGAGACCCAGTACTTC.